These 14 T cell receptor beta chains originate from one sample sequenced in a study of blood T cells in healthy people across ages. A second PCR of about 7 to 12 cycles used a sample-barcoded 5' primer and a J-beta primer mix. Each CDR3 protein is one row after TCRdb ran MiXCR on the 5' RACE reads. The data hold about a million distinct CDR3 sequences, with 35% to 40% observed a single time. Material for sequencing was blood. The receptors were sampled from a man aged 18 to 30 in good health.

The sample holds many counts of this clonotype. The chain has TRBV24-1 and TRBJ2-3; the D gene is possibly TRBD1 (6 bases). V was cut by 8 bases and J by 4 bases, with 15 bases left in between. The CDR3 sequence is 14 residues long. CDR1 and CDR2 from the germline V gene are KGHDR and SFDVKD. In nucleotides, the CDR3 is TGTGCCACCAAAAGGGGACACGGCGCAGATACGCAGTATTTT. Translating it yields CATKRGHGADTQYF.

The chain uses TRBV2 and TRBJ1-2, with D possibly matching TRBD1 (6 bases). The V gene's germline CDR1 is SNHLY and CDR2 FYNNEI. Trimming shortened V by 3 bases and J by 5 bases, and 16 bases separated the two germline ends. This CDR3 spans 15 amino acids. This chain's CDR3 is CASSERAGDLYGYTF. The CDR3 nucleotides are TGTGCCAGCAGTGAGAGGGCAGGGGACCTATATGGCTACACCTTC.

This sequence joins TRBV20-1 and TRBJ2-1; D remains ambiguous. The V end was cut by 0 bases, the J end by 6 bases, with 12 bases between. The CDR3 runs 14 residues. Germline CDR1 and CDR2: DFQATT and SNEGSKA (reference sequence). In DNA, the CDR3 is TGCAGTGCTAGAGATCTTGGTAGTATCAATGAGCAGTTCTTC. It translates to CSARDLGSINEQFF.

The CDR3 loop reads CASSASPAGYGYTF. Here the CDR3 DNA reads TGCGCCAGCAGCGCCAGTCCAGCTGGGTATGGCTACACCTTC. The chain joins TRBV5-1 to TRBJ1-2; D call uncertain. The CDR3 consists of 14 residues. Germline lookup yields CDR1 SGHRS and CDR2 YFSETQ. V lost 4 bases and J lost 5, with 15 bases in between.

Details on this clonotype: With a much larger clone just one base away, this may be a read error. J is TRBJ2-1 and V is TRBV6-2 or TRBV6-3; D remains unclear. The germline V gene encodes CDR1 MNHEY and CDR2 SVGEGT. Trimming shortened V by 7 bases and J by 5 bases, and 6 bases separated the two germline ends. The CDR3 consists of 11 residues. CDR3 nucleotide sequence: TGTGCCAGCAACTTCAACAATGAGCAGTTCTTC. Translated, it gives CASNFNNEQFF.

The V gene is TRBV9, the J gene TRBJ2-1; the D is unclear. The CDR3 runs 15 residues. CDR1 SGDLS and CDR2 YYNGEE come from the germline V gene. V lost 0 bases to trimming and J lost 6 bases, with 13 bases between them. The DNA of the CDR3 is TGTGCCAGCAGCGTAGTTTGGGGTACCAGCAATGAGCAGTTCTTC. Translating gives CASSVVWGTSNEQFF.

The V and J genes are TRBV9 and TRBJ1-2; TRBD1 aligns across 7 bases. The CDR3 is 14 residues long. V dropped 3 bases and J dropped 3; count of bases not matched to a gene: 5. The germline CDR1 and CDR2 sequences are SGDLS and YYNGEE. The CDR3 region is CASSGQGLDYGYTF. CDR3 in DNA: TGTGCCAGCAGCGGACAGGGATTGGACTATGGCTACACCTTC.

This chain links TRBV7-2 with TRBJ1-3; unclear D gene. This CDR3 is built from 14 residues. The germline gives CDR1 SGHTA, CDR2 FQGNSA. V shed 5 bases and J shed 2 bases, with 10 bases lying between them. The CDR3 DNA sequence: TGTGCCAGCAGCCCTGCAGTCGCTGGAAACACCATATATTTT. This sequence encodes CASSPAVAGNTIYF. The whole variable domain, remainder taken from reference TRBV7-2 and TRBJ1-3, is GAGVSQSPSNKVTEKGKDVELRCDPISGHTALYWYRQSLGQGLEFLIYFQGNSAPDKSGLPSDRFSAERTGGSVSTLTIQRTQQEDSAVYLCASSPAVAGNTIYFGEGSWLTVV.

The gene calls are TRBV7-2 and TRBJ2-5; D is unresolved. The CDR3 runs 16 residues. V was clipped by 5 bases and J by 2 bases, with 18 bases between them. Germline CDR1 reads SGHTA; CDR2 reads FQGNSA. CDR3 nucleotides: TGTGCCAGCAGCCAGTCTCCCCCTAGAACTCAAGAGACCCAGTACTTC. This gives the protein CASSQSPPRTQETQYF.

This clonotype has more than one count but fewer than ten. Its ends do not fully match the called genes, so a read error is possible. The chain combines TRBV11-2 with TRBJ2-5, with unresolved D. CDR1 is SGHAT and CDR2 is FQNNGV in the germline V gene. The CDR3 sequence is 15 residues long. CDR3 sequence: CASSLERGSQETQYF. The CDR3 DNA reads TGTGCCAGCAGCCTAGAGAGAGGTTCCCAAGAGACCCAGTACTTC.

This rearrangement joins TRBV20-1 to TRBJ2-3; the match to TRBD2 covers 8 bases. CDR1 DFQATT and CDR2 SNEGSKA come from the germline V gene (reference sequence). The CDR3 totals 15 residues. V was clipped by 3 bases and J by 8 bases; unmatched bases: 13. DNA for the CDR3: TGCAGTGCTAGTCCGGTAGCGGGGCCCAGAGGTACGCAGTATTTT. Translated, it gives CSASPVAGPRGTQYF.

The chain combines TRBV20-1 with TRBJ1-2; TRBD1 matches 7 bases. Germline V lookup: CDR1 DFQATT, CDR2 SNEGSKA (reference sequence). This CDR3 has 13 amino acids. The J segment lost 5 bases and the V segment lost 4 bases, leaving 7 bases of the junction unmatched. The CDR3 protein is CSATGTVEYGYTF. CDR3 in DNA: TGCAGTGCTACCGGGACAGTCGAATATGGCTACACCTTC.

The chain links TRBV20-1 to TRBJ1-2, with 9 bases identical to TRBD1. The CDR3 length is 12 residues. Germline CDR1 reads DFQATT; CDR2 reads SNEGSKA (reference sequence). Unmatched junction bases numbered 8, after V lost 5 bases and J lost 10 bases. This CDR3 reads CSAHRGLVYYTF. The CDR3 nucleotides read TGCAGTGCTCACAGGGGGCTAGTTTACTACACCTTC.

In this sample, this clonotype turned up a few times. V is TRBV7-9 and J is TRBJ2-7, with TRBD1 matching 10 bases. This CDR3 is 17 amino acids long. V shed 6 bases and J 3 bases; nucleotides not matched to a gene: 14. Germline CDR1 and CDR2: SEHNR and FQNEAQ (reference sequence). The CDR3 loop reads CASSPGTGAPVFYEQYF. The CDR3 region has the DNA TGTGCCAGCAGTCCTGGGACAGGGGCCCCCGTTTTCTACGAGCAGTACTTC.